This TCR beta chain was identified during a study of blood T cell repertoires in COVID-19. At the level of the study: The United States, Italy and Spain supplied acute and convalescent COVID-19 samples.

Trimming took 5 bases from V and 8 from J; bases not matched to a gene: 8. The CDR3 has 13 residues. Source study methods: Using reference gene primer amplification, nucleated cell counts were estimated. Sequenced by immunoSEQ multiplex PCR; TCRdb stores in-frame clones only, minus some. V, J and clone size were drawn from that table, and D and trimming were deduced from the DNA. The table includes over 100,000 clones, around 87% detected once. This clonotype was sampled from a woman aged 50 to 60 with COVID-19, enrolled during active disease. The chain joins TRBV12-3 or TRBV12-4 to TRBJ1-2; 7 bases agree with TRBD1. Specimen: peripheral blood. The CDR3 sequence: CASSTGQTGGYTF. CDR3 nucleotides: TGTGCCAGCAGTACGGGACAGACAGGAGGCTACACCTTC.